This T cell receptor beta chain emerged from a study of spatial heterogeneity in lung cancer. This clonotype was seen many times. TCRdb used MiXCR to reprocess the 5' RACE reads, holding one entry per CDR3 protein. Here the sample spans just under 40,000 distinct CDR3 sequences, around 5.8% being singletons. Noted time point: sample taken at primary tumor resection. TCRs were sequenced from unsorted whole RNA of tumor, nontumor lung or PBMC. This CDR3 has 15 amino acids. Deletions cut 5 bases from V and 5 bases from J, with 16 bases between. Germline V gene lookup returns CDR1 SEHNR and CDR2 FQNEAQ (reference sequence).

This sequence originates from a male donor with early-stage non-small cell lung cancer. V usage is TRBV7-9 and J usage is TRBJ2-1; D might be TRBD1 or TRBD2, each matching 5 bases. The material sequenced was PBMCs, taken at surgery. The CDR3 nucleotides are TGTGCCAGCAGCCCGGGGACCTACCCCCACAATGAGCAGTTCTTC. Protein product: CASSPGTYPHNEQFF.